This TCR beta chain was captured in a study of CD8 T cells in Susac syndrome. With random hexamers, reverse transcription was performed on about 0.45 to 1 ug of RNA. Amplification of the TCR beta CDR3 was carried out by immunoSEQ multiplex PCR, which spanned a total of 54 Vbeta and 13 Jbeta segments. TCRdb called the immunoSEQ multiplex PCR reads again in MiXCR, with one record for every CDR3 protein. The sample holds around 140,000 distinct CDR3 sequences, roughly 80% seen once. The V gene lost 4 bases and the J gene lost 8 bases, with 21 bases spanning the gap. The germline V gene encodes CDR1 SGHNT and CDR2 YYREEE (reference sequence). This CDR3 is built from 15 residues. Sequencing of TCR beta was carried out in blood CD8+ and CD4+ T cells. TEMRA cells were FACS-enriched, with CD8+ and CD4+ T cells isolated negatively.

This sequence originates from a human donor with multiple sclerosis. Sequencing was carried out using CD8+ T cells from PBMCs. J is TRBJ1-2 and V is TRBV5-4; D might be TRBD1 (6 bases). CDR3 DNA: TGTGCCAGCAGCATCATACCGTCGGGGGCGGGAGGCTACACCTTC. The encoded protein is CASSIIPSGAGGYTF.